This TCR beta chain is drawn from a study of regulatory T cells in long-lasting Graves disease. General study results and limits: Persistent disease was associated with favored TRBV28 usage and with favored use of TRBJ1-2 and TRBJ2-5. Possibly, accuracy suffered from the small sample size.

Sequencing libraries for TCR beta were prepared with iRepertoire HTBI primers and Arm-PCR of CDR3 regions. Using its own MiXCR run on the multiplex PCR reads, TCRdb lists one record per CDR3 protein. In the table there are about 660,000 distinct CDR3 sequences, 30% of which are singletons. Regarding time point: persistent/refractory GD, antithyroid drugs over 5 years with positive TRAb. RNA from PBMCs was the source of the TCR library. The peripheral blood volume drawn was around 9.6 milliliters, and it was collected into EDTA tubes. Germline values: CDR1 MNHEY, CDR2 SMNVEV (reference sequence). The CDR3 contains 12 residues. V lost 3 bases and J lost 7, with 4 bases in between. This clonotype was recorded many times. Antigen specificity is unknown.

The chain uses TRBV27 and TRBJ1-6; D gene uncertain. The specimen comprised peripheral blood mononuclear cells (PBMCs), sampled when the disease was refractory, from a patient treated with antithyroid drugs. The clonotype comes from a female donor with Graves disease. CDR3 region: CASSFPNSPLHF. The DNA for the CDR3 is TGTGCCAGCAGTTTTCCCAATTCACCCCTCCACTTT.